The 12 T cell receptor beta chains below come from one sample, sequenced in a study of OX40 agonist ivuxolimab in advanced cancers. The library was obtained by the immunoSEQ multiplex PCR assay. In its TCRdb copy, this immuneACCESS table keeps in-frame sequences only and misses some clones. Where compared with another copy, unresolved V genes explain less than half of these, and the others have no known cause. The sample table records tens of thousands of clones; more than 80% of these occur just once. 1.9% of the sample is taken by the ten largest. The sequencing here drew on CD4+ or CD8+ T cells sorted from blood, taken in a trial of the OX40 agonist ivuxolimab. The origin of the receptors is an adult with an advanced solid tumor such as melanoma, head and neck, liver or kidney cancer.

This clone showed up just a few times. The chain has TRBV2 and TRBJ1-6; D unclear. This CDR3 is 13 amino acids long. V dropped 6 bases and J dropped 9 bases, with 12 bases sitting between them. Germline V CDR1 and CDR2: SNHLY, FYNNEI. CDR3 residues: CASRRESSSPLHF. The CDR3 nucleotides are TGTGCCAGCAGGAGGGAATCGAGTTCACCCCTCCACTTT.

The chain joins TRBV7-6 to TRBJ1-3, with D possibly TRBD1 on 5 matching bases. Trimming removed 1 base from V and 7 bases from J, with 8 bases in between. The CDR3 length is 13 residues. Germline lookup yields CDR1 SGHVS and CDR2 FNYEAQ. The CDR3 loop reads CASSLGQMNTIYF. CDR3 sequence (DNA): TGTGCCAGCAGCTTAGGACAGATGAACACCATATATTTT.

This clone was picked up one time. V and J are TRBV9 and TRBJ1-2, with 7 bases matching TRBD1. This CDR3 has 13 residues. V shed 6 bases, J shed 0 bases, and the junction held 2 bases outside the gene matches. The germline CDR1 and CDR2 sequences are SGDLS and YYNGEE. The CDR3, as DNA: TGTGCCAGCAAGGGGACAGCTAACTATGGCTACACCTTC. It yields the protein CASKGTANYGYTF.

This chain links TRBV18 with TRBJ2-2; D is unclear. Germline V gene data show CDR1 as KGHSH and CDR2 as LQKENI. The CDR3 runs to 16 residues. V lost 2 bases to trimming and J lost 1 base, with 11 bases between them. The CDR3 spells CASSPVNLQNTGELFF. The CDR3 DNA reads TGTGCCAGCTCACCAGTCAACCTGCAGAACACCGGGGAGCTGTTTTTT.

The CDR3 spells CASSLRQGRNTEAFF. The DNA for the CDR3 is TGTGCCAGCAGCTTGAGACAGGGTAGGAACACTGAAGCTTTCTTT. This sequence joins TRBV7-9 and TRBJ1-1, with TRBD1 matching over 7 bases. The CDR3 is 15 residues long. V was pared by 3 bases and J by 1 base, with 5 bases of the junction left unmatched. The germline V gene encodes CDR1 SEHNR and CDR2 FQNEAQ (reference sequence).

This chain connects TRBV7-2 to TRBJ2-7; 8 bases align to TRBD2. Per the germline V gene, CDR1 is SGHTA and CDR2 is FQGNSA. The CDR3 sequence is 15 residues long. The V and J ends lost 5 bases and 2 bases, in that order; junction bases with no gene match: 8. Written as DNA, the CDR3 is TGTGCCAGCAGCGCCTCCGGGACTAGTACCTACGAGCAGTACTTC. This encodes CASSASGTSTYEQYF.

The chain uses TRBV5-6 and TRBJ1-2; no definite D call. The V gene's germline CDR1 is SGHDT and CDR2 YYEEEE. Deletions cut 1 base from V and 1 base from J, with 17 bases between. This CDR3 is 17 amino acids long. CDR3 residues: CASSLIIPTRLNYGYTF. CDR3 nucleotide sequence: TGTGCCAGCAGCTTGATTATTCCGACCAGACTTAACTATGGCTACACCTTC. Full variable domain (rest looked up from reference TRBV5-6 and TRBJ1-2): DAGVTQSPTHLIKTRGQQVTLRCSPKSGHDTVSWYQQALGQGPQFIFQYYEEEERQRGNFPDRFSGHQFPNYSSELNVNALLLGDSALYLCASSLIIPTRLNYGYTFGSGTRLTVV.

This chain connects TRBV19 to TRBJ1-5, with D possibly matching TRBD1 (5 bases). The CDR3 is 17 residues long. Between the trimmed V and J ends, which lost 3 bases and 4 bases, there was a span of 19 bases. Germline V gives CDR1 LNHDA, CDR2 SQIVND (reference sequence). The CDR3 coding sequence is TGTGCCAGTAGTATGATATTGGGGGTGAGTGAGAATCAGCCCCAGCATTTT. Translating it yields CASSMILGVSENQPQHF.

The rearrangement joins TRBV2 to TRBJ1-2, with D maybe TRBD1 (5 bases). Trimming took 6 bases from V and 0 from J, leaving 20 bases between them. Germline V CDR1 and CDR2: SNHLY, FYNNEI. The CDR3 loop spans 17 amino acids. The CDR3 nucleotides read TGTGCCAGCAGAGAAAGACCGGGACCGAAGACTAACTATGGCTACACCTTC. Translated: CASRERPGPKTNYGYTF. The full variable domain, its missing parts supplied by reference TRBV2 and TRBJ1-2, is EPEVTQTPSHQVTQMGQEVILRCVPISNHLYFYWYRQILGQKVEFLVSFYNNEISEKSEIFDDQFSVERPDGSNFTLKIRSTKLEDSAMYFCASRERPGPKTNYGYTFGSGTRLTVV.

The gene calls are TRBV19 and TRBJ1-2; 7 bases agree with TRBD1. This CDR3 has 14 residues. J was trimmed by 4 bases and V by 5 bases; bases with no gene match: 7. Germline-derived CDR1 and CDR2 are LNHDA and SQIVND (reference sequence). This chain's CDR3 is CASSDPGQSYGYTF. The DNA of the CDR3 is TGTGCCAGTAGTGACCCGGGACAGAGCTATGGCTACACCTTC. Combining the CDR3 with reference TRBV19 and TRBJ1-2 gives the whole variable domain DGGITQSPKYLFRKEGQNVTLSCEQNLNHDAMYWYRQDPGQGLRLIYYSQIVNDFQKGDIAEGYSVSREKKESFPLTVTSAQKNPTAFYLCASSDPGQSYGYTFGSGTRLTVV.

The genes are TRBV2 and TRBJ1-5; D may be TRBD1 (6 bases). V lost 3 bases and J lost 5, with 8 bases in between. Looked up from germline, CDR1 is SNHLY and CDR2 is FYNNEI. The CDR3 sequence is 13 residues long. In nucleotides, the CDR3 is TGTGCCAGCAGTGATCAGGGGCATCAGCCCCAGCATTTT. Its translation is CASSDQGHQPQHF. Full variable domain (rest looked up from reference TRBV2 and TRBJ1-5): EPEVTQTPSHQVTQMGQEVILRCVPISNHLYFYWYRQILGQKVEFLVSFYNNEISEKSEIFDDQFSVERPDGSNFTLKIRSTKLEDSAMYFCASSDQGHQPQHFGDGTRLSIL.

The chain links TRBV19 to TRBJ1-5; D is possibly TRBD1 (6 bases). V lost 1 base, J lost 4 bases, and 11 bases lay in between. The CDR3 is made up of 15 amino acids. CDR1 LNHDA and CDR2 SQIVND come from the germline V gene (reference sequence). The DNA for the CDR3 is TGTGCCAGTAGTATAGCCAGGGGCTTTAATCAGCCCCAGCATTTT. This codes for CASSIARGFNQPQHF.